Described below is a single T cell receptor (beta chain) sequence and its context. As yet, its antigen is unknown. These data come from a study of metastatic and nonmetastatic thyroid tumors. Whole-study findings and limits: Malignant tumors reportedly showed significantly higher TCR beta diversity than benign nodules in both blood and tumor.

From germline, CDR1 is SGHVS and CDR2 FQNEAQ. There are 14 residues in the CDR3. Source study methods: A classifier of distant metastasis in papillary thyroid cancer was built from CDR3 differences (across clinicopathological groups). TCRdb re-clonotyped the PCR reads via MiXCR. The V and J calls and clone size are TCRdb's, not the authors'. The data contain 16,000 or so clones, over 20% of them singletons. No patient had received any treatment before thyroid surgery. The chain combines TRBV7-8 with TRBJ2-4; possibly TRBD1 or TRBD2 for D (5 bases each). The DNA end lines up better with TRBJ2-1; the J call may be wrong. The receptor's source is a female donor with papillary thyroid cancer or a benign thyroid nodule (not recorded which). Some clones in this sample may be carry-over from other donors' samples. Sequencing input: adjacent normal tissue. In nucleotides, the CDR3 is TGTGCCAGCAGCTTAGGTTCAGGGAGCAATGAGCAGTTCTTC. Translation: CASSLGSGSNEQFF.